The 28 T cell receptor beta chains listed next were all sequenced from one sample in a study of T cell responses to AZD1222 COVID-19 vaccine. Produced via immunoSEQ multiplex PCR; TCRdb's table is partial and in-frame only. In the table there are 100,000 or so clones, approximately 92% of which are singletons. The source was peripheral blood, collected 28 days after the second AZD1222 dose. The receptors were sampled from an adult who received the AZD1222 COVID-19 vaccine.

The J gene is TRBJ2-2, the V gene TRBV10-3, with 8 bases matching TRBD1. The junction had 2 bases not matched to a gene; V was cut back by 7 bases and J by 1 base. The CDR3 contains 14 residues. CDR1 is ENHRY and CDR2 is SYGVKD in the germline V gene. CDR3 nucleotide sequence: TGTGCCATCATGGGACAGGAGAACACCGGGGAGCTGTTTTTT. It translates to CAIMGQENTGELFF.

J is TRBJ2-3 and V is TRBV5-1; TRBD1 aligns across 7 bases. CDR3 length equals 15 residues. Per the germline V gene, CDR1 is SGHRS and CDR2 is YFSETQ. With V trimmed by 4 bases and J by 0 bases, 5 bases remained unmatched. The CDR3 protein is CASSDPGQSTDTQYF. CDR3 DNA: TGCGCCAGCAGCGACCCGGGACAGAGCACAGATACGCAGTATTTT.

A note on this clone: Mismatch with germline at one junction end may stem from a read error. This chain uses TRBV30 with TRBJ1-2; perhaps TRBD1 as D (5 bases). The CDR3 contains 11 residues. CDR1 and CDR2 (germline): GTSNPN, SVGIG (reference sequence). CDR3 coding DNA: TGTGCCCTCGGGACTGGGATTGGGATCTCCTTC. This gives the protein CALGTGIGISF.

This clone appeared a few times. The gene calls are TRBV27 and TRBJ2-7, with TRBD2 matching over 8 bases. The CDR3 sequence is 13 residues long. J was trimmed by 6 bases and V by 2 bases; bases with no gene match: 3. Germline V gene data show CDR1 as MNHEY and CDR2 as SMNVEV (reference sequence). This CDR3 reads CASSLLAGLEQYF. CDR3 nucleotides: TGTGCCAGCAGTTTACTAGCGGGCCTCGAGCAGTACTTC.

As to this clone: This sample includes further DNA sequences coding for the same CDR3. The gene calls are TRBV7-2 and TRBJ2-7; TRBD1 might be the D (6 bases). Trimming cost V 5 bases and J 1 base, with 15 bases left between them. CDR1 and CDR2 (germline): SGHTA, FQGNSA. The CDR3 has 15 residues. CDR3 in DNA: TGTGCCAGCAGCCTAGGGGGAGCGGTGTCCTACGAGCAGTACTTC. It translates to CASSLGGAVSYEQYF. Filled out from reference TRBV7-2 and TRBJ2-7, the complete variable domain reads GAGVSQSPSNKVTEKGKDVELRCDPISGHTALYWYRQSLGQGLEFLIYFQGNSAPDKSGLPSDRFSAERTGGSVSTLTIQRTQQEDSAVYLCASSLGGAVSYEQYFGPGTRLTVT.

The V gene is TRBV7-6, the J gene TRBJ2-6; possibly TRBD2 for D (5 bases). V lost 1 base and J lost 2, with 15 bases in between. Per germline, CDR1 SGHVS and CDR2 FNYEAQ. This CDR3 spans 18 amino acids. CDR3 region: CASSLDPGSLAGANVLTF. The CDR3 DNA reads as TGTGCCAGCAGCTTAGATCCGGGGAGTCTTGCTGGGGCCAACGTCCTGACTTTC.

The gene calls are TRBV7-3 and TRBJ2-5; TRBD2 matches 10 bases. Germline assignment: CDR1 SGHTA and CDR2 FQGTGA. V shed 5 bases and J 5 bases; nucleotides not matched to a gene: 8. The CDR3 covers 15 residues. CDR3 sequence: CASSTSGTSAETQYF. DNA for the CDR3: TGTGCCAGCAGCACCTCCGGGACTAGCGCGGAGACCCAGTACTTC.

CDR3 amino acids: CASSYGSGRVNNEQFF. The CDR3 DNA is TGTGCCAGCAGTTACGGGAGCGGGAGGGTAAACAATGAGCAGTTCTTC. The chain joins TRBV6-2 or TRBV6-3 to TRBJ2-1; 10 nucleotides line up with TRBD2. V gave up 2 bases and J gave up 5 bases; unmatched junction bases: 6. CDR1 and CDR2 from the germline V gene are MNHEY and SVGEGT. The CDR3 runs 16 residues.

This clone was observed once. The genes are TRBV19 and TRBJ1-1; D gene uncertain. This CDR3 is 13 amino acids long. Between the trimmed V and J ends, which lost 0 bases and 3 bases, there was a span of 5 bases. CDR1 and CDR2 (germline): LNHDA, SQIVND (reference sequence). In DNA form, the CDR3 reads TGTGCCAGTAGTATAGAGCCAGACACTGAAGCTTTCTTT. Protein sequence: CASSIEPDTEAFF.

This clone was detected only a few times. This same CDR3 is encoded by further DNA sequences in the sample. This chain uses TRBV7-3 with TRBJ2-3, with 9 bases aligning to TRBD1. CDR1 is SGHTA, CDR2 FQGTGA, per germline. CDR3 length: 15 amino acids. The J segment lost 1 base and the V segment lost 5 bases, leaving 4 bases of the junction unmatched. Written as DNA, the CDR3 is TGTGCCAGCAGCACTGGACAGGGGCGCACAGATACGCAGTATTTT. Its translation: CASSTGQGRTDTQYF.

V gene TRBV28 combines with J gene TRBJ2-2, with 8 bases aligning to TRBD2. The ends lost 11 bases at V and 0 bases at J; junction bases unmatched: 2. Looked up from germline, CDR1 is MDHEN and CDR2 is SYDVKM. The CDR3 has 13 amino acids. In DNA form, the CDR3 reads TGTGCCGGTAGCGGGGCGAACACCGGGGAGCTGTTTTTT. This sequence encodes CAGSGANTGELFF.

This sequence joins TRBV19 and TRBJ2-7; 12 positions match TRBD2. The CDR3 length is 16 residues. CDR1 is LNHDA and CDR2 is SQIVND in the germline V gene (reference sequence). V dropped 7 bases and J dropped 0; count of bases not matched to a gene: 7. The CDR3 reads CASNGGTSGFSYEQYF. The CDR3, as DNA: TGTGCCAGTAATGGCGGGACTAGCGGGTTCTCCTACGAGCAGTACTTC.

The chain links TRBV12-3 or TRBV12-4 to TRBJ1-1; D perhaps matches TRBD1 (5 bases). The CDR3 is 13 amino acids. V lost 4 bases, J lost 4 bases, and 10 bases lay in between. Here the CDR3 reads CASSSSGATEAFF. The CDR3 nucleotides are TGTGCCAGCAGTTCCTCCGGGGCCACTGAAGCTTTCTTT.

In this sample, this clone turned up once. The chain recombines TRBV19 with TRBJ2-3; 7 bases are shared with TRBD2. Germline lookup yields CDR1 LNHDA and CDR2 SQIVND (reference sequence). The CDR3 contains 16 residues. Trimming took 6 bases from V and 2 from J; bases not matched to a gene: 11. The CDR3 DNA is TGTGCCAGTAGCTATCTTGGGGGACTATTCACAGATACGCAGTATTTT. Protein: CASSYLGGLFTDTQYF.

This chain connects TRBV6-5 to TRBJ2-7; D unresolved. The germline V and J ends were trimmed by 0 bases and 3 bases, with 12 bases remaining between them. Looked up from germline, CDR1 is MNHEY and CDR2 is SVGAGI. CDR3 size: 15 residues. DNA of the CDR3: TGTGCCAGCAGTTACTCTACGGATACCAGCTACGAGCAGTACTTC. This sequence encodes CASSYSTDTSYEQYF.

Only a few counts were recorded for this clone. CDR3: CASSLPGVTQRSYEQYF. As DNA, the CDR3 is TGTGCCAGCTCCCTCCCCGGAGTGACCCAAAGGTCCTACGAGCAGTACTTC. The chain combines TRBV18 with TRBJ2-7, with D unresolved. The germline V and J ends were trimmed by 6 bases and 1 base, with 22 bases remaining between them. Germline assignment: CDR1 KGHSH and CDR2 LQKENI. The CDR3 covers 17 residues.

This clone has just one count. J is TRBJ2-7 and V is TRBV7-9, with 7 bases that match TRBD2. J gave up 4 bases and V 1 base, and 7 bases lay outside the gene matches. Germline CDR1 reads SEHNR; CDR2 reads FQNEAQ (reference sequence). The CDR3 is 15 residues long. CDR3 DNA sequence: TGTGCCAGCAGCTTAGAGGAAGCTAGCGGTTACGAGCAGTACTTC. As protein: CASSLEEASGYEQYF.

V is TRBV5-1 and J is TRBJ2-5; D might be TRBD1 or TRBD2, each matching 5 bases. V shed 3 bases and J shed 5 bases, with 17 bases lying between them. The germline CDR1 and CDR2 sequences are SGHRS and YFSETQ. CDR3 length equals 15 residues. Here the CDR3 DNA reads TGCGCCAGCAGCTCCGGGACGGATGGGTTGGAGACCCAGTACTTC. It encodes CASSSGTDGLETQYF.

The rearrangement links TRBV15 to TRBJ2-3, with unresolved D. The CDR3 spans 15 residues. Germline values: CDR1 LNHNV, CDR2 YYDKDF (reference sequence). V was cut by 0 bases and J by 0 bases, with 7 bases left in between. CDR3 nucleotides: TGTGCCACCAGCAGAGATTTGGGCAGCACAGATACGCAGTATTTT. This gives the protein CATSRDLGSTDTQYF.

The chain carries TRBV11-2 and TRBJ1-1; D not certain. There are 14 residues in the CDR3. V was trimmed by 2 bases and J by 5 bases, leaving 12 bases between them. Germline V CDR1 and CDR2: SGHAT, FQNNGV. For the CDR3, the DNA is TGTGCCAGCAGCTTACCTCGAGACTGGACTGAAGCTTTCTTT. Protein: CASSLPRDWTEAFF.

The chain couples TRBV7-2 to TRBJ1-1; maybe TRBD1 (5 bases). V lost 0 bases to trimming and J lost 10 bases, with 15 bases between them. CDR1 and CDR2 from the germline V gene are SGHTA and FQGNSA. This CDR3 is built from 14 residues. Here the CDR3 reads CASSLAPGARVAFF. Written as DNA, the CDR3 is TGTGCCAGCAGCTTAGCGCCTGGGGCGCGGGTAGCTTTCTTT.

The genes are TRBV5-1 and TRBJ1-5, with 11 bases that match TRBD1. Trimming removed 4 bases from V and 8 bases from J; junction bases left unmatched: 5. Per the germline V gene, CDR1 is SGHRS and CDR2 is YFSETQ. The CDR3 length is 14 residues. The CDR3: CASSPGTGGEPQHF. DNA of the CDR3: TGCGCCAGCAGCCCCGGGACAGGGGGAGAGCCCCAGCATTTT.

In DNA, the CDR3 is TGCGCCAGCAGCTCCCAGGGGGACGAGCAGTACTTC. The encoded protein is CASSSQGDEQYF. The chain recombines TRBV5-1 with TRBJ2-7; 7 bases line up with TRBD1. This CDR3 spans 12 amino acids. The germline CDR1 and CDR2 sequences are SGHRS and YFSETQ. The V gene end was trimmed by 3 bases and the J gene end by 5 bases; junction bases not matched to a gene: 2.

This clone was observed a handful of times. The chain carries TRBV7-6 and TRBJ2-7; no definite D call. The germline V gene has CDR1 SGHVS and CDR2 FNYEAQ. The CDR3 length is 15 residues. V lost 5 bases to trimming and J lost 0 bases, with 14 bases between them. CDR3 residues: CASSRYAQSSYEQYF. In DNA form, the CDR3 reads TGTGCCAGCAGCCGTTACGCACAGAGCTCCTACGAGCAGTACTTC.

The CDR3 is CASSPDGGRAYEQYF. Written as DNA, the CDR3 is TGTGCCAGCAGCCCTGACGGGGGGAGGGCCTACGAGCAGTACTTC. The V and J genes are TRBV7-9 and TRBJ2-7, with 7 bases that match TRBD2. The V and J ends lost 5 bases and 2 bases, in that order; junction bases with no gene match: 9. The germline V gene has CDR1 SEHNR and CDR2 FQNEAQ (reference sequence). The CDR3 sequence is 15 residues long.

The chain couples TRBV28 to TRBJ1-5, with 7 bases matching TRBD1. The CDR3 covers 13 residues. The germline V gene has CDR1 MDHEN and CDR2 SYDVKM. J was trimmed by 15 bases and V by 7 bases; bases with no gene match: 15. CDR3 nucleotides: TGTGCCAGCACCCCTACCACAGGGGCAAGTCGGCATTTT. This gives the protein CASTPTTGASRHF.

The chain has TRBV12-3 or TRBV12-4 and TRBJ2-7; D unclear. This CDR3 region has 10 residues. Trimming cost V 8 bases and J 2 bases, with 4 bases left between them. The CDR3 DNA follows: TGTGCCAGCGCCACCTACGAGCAGTACTTC. Its translation is CASATYEQYF.

The rearrangement links TRBV6-4 to TRBJ2-2, with a weak D call TRBD2 (6 bases). Germline V gene data show CDR1 as MRHNA and CDR2 as SNTAGT. Trimming shortened V by 6 bases and J by 1 base, and 9 bases separated the two germline ends. The CDR3 contains 14 residues. The CDR3 nucleotides read TGTGCCAGCAGCCAGGGAGGGAACACCGGGGAGCTGTTTTTT. Translating it yields CASSQGGNTGELFF.